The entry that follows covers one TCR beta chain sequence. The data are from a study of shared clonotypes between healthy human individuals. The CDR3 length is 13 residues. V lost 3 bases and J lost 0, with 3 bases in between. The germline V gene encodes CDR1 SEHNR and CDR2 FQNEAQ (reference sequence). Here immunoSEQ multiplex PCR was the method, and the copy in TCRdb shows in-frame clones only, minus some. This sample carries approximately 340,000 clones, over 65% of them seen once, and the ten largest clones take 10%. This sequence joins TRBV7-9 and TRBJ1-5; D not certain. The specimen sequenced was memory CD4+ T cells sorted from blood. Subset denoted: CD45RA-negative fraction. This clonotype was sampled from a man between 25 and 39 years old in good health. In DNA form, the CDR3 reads TGTGCCAGCAGCTTCACTAGCAATCAGCCCCAGCATTTT. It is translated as CASSFTSNQPQHF.